The 13 T cell receptor beta chains in this list originate from one sample, sequenced in a study of T cells after posttransplantation cyclophosphamide. Some clones are missing from TCRdb's copy, which holds only in-frame ones; the method was immunoSEQ multiplex PCR. The sample is made up of about 39,000 clones, none counted only once. Sequencing was performed on PBMCs. The receptor source for this set is a woman aged 50 to 65 in good health and a related stem cell transplant donor.

V gene TRBV9 combines with J gene TRBJ2-7; 11 nucleotides align to TRBD2. Germline V gene sequence: CDR1 SGDLS, CDR2 YYNGEE. The CDR3 runs to 15 residues. V lost 4 bases, J lost 2 bases, and 5 bases stayed unmatched. CDR3 in amino acids: CASSPWTSGPYEQYF. The CDR3 DNA reads TGTGCCAGCAGCCCCTGGACTAGCGGGCCCTACGAGCAGTACTTC.

This clone was detected only a few times. An end of the junction does not agree with germline; a read error may underlie this. The CDR3 coding sequence is TGCGCCAGCAGCCAAGAAACAGGGTTCGTCTCCTACGAGCAGTACTTC. Translating it yields CASSQETGFVSYEQYF. The chain joins TRBV7-9 to TRBJ2-7; a possible D gene is TRBD1 (6 bases). The CDR3 covers 16 residues. CDR1 is SEHNR and CDR2 is FQNEAQ in the germline V gene (reference sequence).

In its sample, this clone was seen many times. The chain is built from TRBV7-2 and TRBJ1-1, with 8 bases lining up with TRBD1. The CDR3 spans 16 residues. The V gene's germline CDR1 is SGHTA and CDR2 FQGNSA. The trim removed 5 bases at V and 8 bases at J, leaving 16 bases unmatched. Here the CDR3 DNA reads TGTGCCAGCAGCGATGGGACAGGTCTAGTGAGGGCGGAAGCTTTCTTT. Protein: CASSDGTGLVRAEAFF.

This clone was detected ten times or more. The chain combines TRBV15 with TRBJ1-5, with unresolved D. The germline gives CDR1 LNHNV, CDR2 YYDKDF (reference sequence). CDR3 length: 17 amino acids. With 0 bases removed from V and 0 bases from J, the gap between germline ends came to 12 bases. The CDR3 sequence is CATSRDDGRYSNQPQHF. Written as DNA, the CDR3 is TGTGCCACCAGCAGAGATGATGGGCGTTATAGCAATCAGCCCCAGCATTTT.

This clone occurred many times. The CDR3 region is CAFRRTGTGSTGELFF. CDR3 bases: TGTGCCTTCCGGAGGACAGGGACAGGTAGCACCGGGGAGCTGTTTTTT. The gene calls are TRBV7-8 and TRBJ2-2; 8 bases match TRBD1. The CDR3 is 16 amino acids. Germline assignment: CDR1 SGHVS and CDR2 FQNEAQ. V lost 11 bases and J lost 4; bases outside the gene matches: 15.

This clone appeared many times. The chain joins TRBV18 to TRBJ1-2; no definite D call. The V end lost 2 bases, the J end lost 2 bases, and 9 bases lay between the germline ends. Germline loops: CDR1 KGHSH, CDR2 LQKENI. CDR3 length equals 14 residues. CDR3 coding DNA: TGTGCCAGCTCACCAAGCCCCAGGAACTATGGCTACACCTTC. Its translation is CASSPSPRNYGYTF.

This clone was picked up many times. The chain uses TRBV9 and TRBJ2-1; D may be TRBD2 (5 bases). The CDR3 sequence is 14 residues long. V lost 0 bases and J lost 6, with 10 bases in between. Germline V gene lookup returns CDR1 SGDLS and CDR2 YYNGEE. Written as DNA, the CDR3 is TGTGCCAGCAGCGTAGACCTAGCCAGCAATGAGCAGTTCTTC. It is translated as CASSVDLASNEQFF.

This clone occurred many times. The CDR3 sequence is CASSLQGSGTDTQYF. In nucleotides, the CDR3 is TGCGCCAGCAGCCTGCAGGGGTCTGGCACAGATACGCAGTATTTT. The chain is built from TRBV5-1 and TRBJ2-3, with a possible D match to TRBD1 (6 bases). Germline lookup yields CDR1 SGHRS and CDR2 YFSETQ. The ends were cut back, 4 bases at V and 1 base at J, with 13 bases in the middle. The CDR3 has 15 amino acids.

The table lists this clone with many counts. The rearrangement links TRBV5-1 to TRBJ1-1; the match to TRBD1 covers 7 bases. The junction had 6 bases not matched to a gene; V was cut back by 1 base and J by 0 bases. CDR1 is SGHRS, CDR2 YFSETQ, per germline. This CDR3 has 16 residues. CDR3 nucleotide sequence: TGCGCCAGCAGCTTGCAGGGGGAGTTAATGAACACTGAAGCTTTCTTT. Residues: CASSLQGELMNTEAFF.

This clone was counted at least ten times. The J gene is TRBJ1-1, the V gene TRBV29-1; D perhaps matches TRBD1 (5 bases). Per germline, CDR1 SQVTM and CDR2 ANQGSEA. The CDR3 runs to 11 residues. The ends were cut back, 6 bases at V and 5 bases at J, with 10 bases in the middle. The CDR3 loop reads CSVARGTEAFF. For the CDR3, the DNA is TGCAGCGTCGCACGGGGGACTGAAGCTTTCTTT.

This clone occurred many times. The CDR3 bases are TGTGCCAGCAGTCCCACACAGAACACTGAAGCTTTCTTT. Its translation: CASSPTQNTEAFF. The rearrangement uses TRBV6-6 and TRBJ1-1; no clear D gene. Germline V gene sequence: CDR1 MNHNY, CDR2 SVGAGI (reference sequence). CDR3 length: 13 amino acids. With 5 bases removed from V and 1 base from J, the gap between germline ends came to 8 bases.

This clone was observed many times. J is TRBJ2-7 and V is TRBV5-1; tentatively, D is TRBD1 (6 bases). Per the germline V gene, CDR1 is SGHRS and CDR2 is YFSETQ. Between the trimmed V and J ends, which lost 2 bases and 3 bases, there was a span of 15 bases. The CDR3 loop spans 15 amino acids. DNA of the CDR3: TGCGCCAGCAGCTTTGAACAGGGAACAAGCTACGAGCAGTACTTC. Translation gives CASSFEQGTSYEQYF.

This clone has ten or more counts. The CDR3 DNA is TGTGCCTGGAGTGTGCCAACGGCCAGGTACACTGAAGCTTTCTTT. Translated, it gives CAWSVPTARYTEAFF. The chain uses TRBV30 and TRBJ1-1; the D is unclear. Germline V gene data show CDR1 as GTSNPN and CDR2 as SVGIG (reference sequence). V was shortened by 0 bases and J by 3 bases, with 14 bases between the two germline ends. CDR3 length: 15 residues.